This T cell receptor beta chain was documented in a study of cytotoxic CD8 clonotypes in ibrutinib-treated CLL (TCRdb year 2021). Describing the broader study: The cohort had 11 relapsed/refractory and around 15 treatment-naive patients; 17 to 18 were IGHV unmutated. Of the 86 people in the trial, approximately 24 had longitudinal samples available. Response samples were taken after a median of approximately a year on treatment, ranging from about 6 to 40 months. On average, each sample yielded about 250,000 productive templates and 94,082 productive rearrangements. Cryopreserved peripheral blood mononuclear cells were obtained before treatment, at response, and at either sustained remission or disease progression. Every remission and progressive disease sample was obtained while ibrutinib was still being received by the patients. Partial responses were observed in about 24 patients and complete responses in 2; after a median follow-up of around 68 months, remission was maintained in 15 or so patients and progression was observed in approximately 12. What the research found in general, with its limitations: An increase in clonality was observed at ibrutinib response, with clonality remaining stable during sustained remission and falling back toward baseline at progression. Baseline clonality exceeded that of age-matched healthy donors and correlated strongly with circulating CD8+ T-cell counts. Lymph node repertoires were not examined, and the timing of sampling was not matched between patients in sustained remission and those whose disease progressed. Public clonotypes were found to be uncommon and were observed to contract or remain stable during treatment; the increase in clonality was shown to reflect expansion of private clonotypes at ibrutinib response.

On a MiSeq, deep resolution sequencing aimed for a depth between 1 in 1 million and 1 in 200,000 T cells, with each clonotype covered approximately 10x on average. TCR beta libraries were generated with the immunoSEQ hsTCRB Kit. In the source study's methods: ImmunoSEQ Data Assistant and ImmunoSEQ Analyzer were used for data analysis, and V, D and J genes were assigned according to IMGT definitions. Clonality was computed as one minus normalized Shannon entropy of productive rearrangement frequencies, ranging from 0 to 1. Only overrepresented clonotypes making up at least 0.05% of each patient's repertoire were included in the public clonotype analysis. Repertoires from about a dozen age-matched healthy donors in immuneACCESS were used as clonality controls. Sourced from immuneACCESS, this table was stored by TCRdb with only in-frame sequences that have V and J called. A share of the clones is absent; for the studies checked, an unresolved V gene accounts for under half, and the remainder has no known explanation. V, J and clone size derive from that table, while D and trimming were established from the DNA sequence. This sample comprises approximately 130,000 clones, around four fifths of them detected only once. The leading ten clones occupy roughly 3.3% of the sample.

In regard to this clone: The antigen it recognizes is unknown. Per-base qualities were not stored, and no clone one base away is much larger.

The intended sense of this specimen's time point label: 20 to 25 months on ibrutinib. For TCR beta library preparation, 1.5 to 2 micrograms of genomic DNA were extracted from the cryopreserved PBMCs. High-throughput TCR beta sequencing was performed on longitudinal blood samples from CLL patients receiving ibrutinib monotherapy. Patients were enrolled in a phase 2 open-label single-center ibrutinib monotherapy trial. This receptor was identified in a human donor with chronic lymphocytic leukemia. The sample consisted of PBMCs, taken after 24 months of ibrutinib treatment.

The base sequence is TGTGCCACGACAGGGCAATTGAGCACTGAAGCTTTCTTT. This is translated as CATTGQLSTEAFF. Here the chain combines TRBV28 and TRBJ1-1; 7 central nucleotides agree with TRBD1. For this chain, trimming is 10 bases at the V end and 4 bases at the J end, and the number of junction bases without a gene match is 9. The CDR3 goes from the cysteine to the phenylalanine over 13 residues. Here the CDR3 DNA is all that survives: 39 bases in frame from base 1. From a lookup of the germline V gene, CDR1 and CDR2 are MDHEN and SYDVKM.